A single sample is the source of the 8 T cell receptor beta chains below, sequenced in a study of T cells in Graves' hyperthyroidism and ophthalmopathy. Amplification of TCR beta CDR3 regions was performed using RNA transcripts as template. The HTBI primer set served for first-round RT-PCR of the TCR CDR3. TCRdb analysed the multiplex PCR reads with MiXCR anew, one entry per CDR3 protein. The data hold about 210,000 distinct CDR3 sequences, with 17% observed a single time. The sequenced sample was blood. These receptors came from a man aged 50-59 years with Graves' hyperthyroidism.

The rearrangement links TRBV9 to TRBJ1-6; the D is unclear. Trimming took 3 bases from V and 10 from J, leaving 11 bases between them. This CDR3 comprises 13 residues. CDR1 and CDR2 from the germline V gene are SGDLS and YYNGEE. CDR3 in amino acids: CASSGPGGSPLHF. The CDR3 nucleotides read TGTGCCAGCAGCGGCCCTGGAGGATCACCCCTCCACTTT.

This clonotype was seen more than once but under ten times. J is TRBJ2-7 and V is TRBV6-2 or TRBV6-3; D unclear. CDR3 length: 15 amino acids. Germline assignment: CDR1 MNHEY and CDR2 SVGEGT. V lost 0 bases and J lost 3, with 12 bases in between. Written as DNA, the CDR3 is TGTGCCAGCAGTTACTCGAGTGCGTTTAGCTACGAGCAGTACTTC. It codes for CASSYSSAFSYEQYF.

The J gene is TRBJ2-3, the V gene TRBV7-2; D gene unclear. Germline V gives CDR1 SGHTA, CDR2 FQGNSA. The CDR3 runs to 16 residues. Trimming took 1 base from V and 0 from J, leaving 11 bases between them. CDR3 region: CASSLGMYVSTDTQYF. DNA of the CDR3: TGTGCCAGCAGCTTAGGGATGTATGTCAGCACAGATACGCAGTATTTT.

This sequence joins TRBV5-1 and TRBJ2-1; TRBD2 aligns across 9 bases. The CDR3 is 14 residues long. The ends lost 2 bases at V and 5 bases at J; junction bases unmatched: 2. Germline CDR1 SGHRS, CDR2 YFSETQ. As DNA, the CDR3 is TGCGCCAGCAGCTTCCTAGCGGGAAACAATGAGCAGTTCTTC. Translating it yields CASSFLAGNNEQFF. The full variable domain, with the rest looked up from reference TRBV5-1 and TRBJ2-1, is KAGVTQTPRYLIKTRGQQVTLSCSPISGHRSVSWYQQTPGQGLQFLFEYFSETQRNKGNFPGRFSGRQFSNSRSEMNVSTLELGDSALYLCASSFLAGNNEQFFGPGTRLTVL.

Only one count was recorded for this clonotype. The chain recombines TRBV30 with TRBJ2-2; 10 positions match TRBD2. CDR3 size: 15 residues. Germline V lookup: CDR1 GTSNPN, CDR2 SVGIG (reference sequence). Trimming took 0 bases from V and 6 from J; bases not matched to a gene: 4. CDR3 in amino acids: CAWSVPSGGAGELFF. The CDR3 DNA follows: TGTGCCTGGAGTGTACCTAGCGGGGGAGCCGGGGAGCTGTTTTTT.

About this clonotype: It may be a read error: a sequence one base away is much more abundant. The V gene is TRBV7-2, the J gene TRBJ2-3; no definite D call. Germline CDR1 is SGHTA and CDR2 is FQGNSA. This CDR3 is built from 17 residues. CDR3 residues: CAGSLQSRRHNTDTQYF. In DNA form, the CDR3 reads TGTGCCGGCAGCTTACAATCGCGGCGGCATAACACAGATACGCAGTATTTT.

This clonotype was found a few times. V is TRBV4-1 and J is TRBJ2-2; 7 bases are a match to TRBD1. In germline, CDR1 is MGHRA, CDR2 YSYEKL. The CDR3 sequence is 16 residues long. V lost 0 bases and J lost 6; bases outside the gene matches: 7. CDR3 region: CASSQDLAGGAGELFF. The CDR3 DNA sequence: TGCGCCAGCAGCCAAGATCTAGCAGGGGGAGCCGGGGAGCTGTTTTTT.

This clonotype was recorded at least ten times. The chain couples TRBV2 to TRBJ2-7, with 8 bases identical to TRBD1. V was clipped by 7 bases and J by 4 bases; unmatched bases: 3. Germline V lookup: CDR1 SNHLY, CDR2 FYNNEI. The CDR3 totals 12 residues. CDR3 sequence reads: CASMGQVYEQYF. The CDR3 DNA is TGTGCCAGCATGGGACAGGTATACGAGCAGTACTTC. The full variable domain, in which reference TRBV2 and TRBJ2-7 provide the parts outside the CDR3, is EPEVTQTPSHQVTQMGQEVILRCVPISNHLYFYWYRQILGQKVEFLVSFYNNEISEKSEIFDDQFSVERPDGSNFTLKIRSTKLEDSAMYFCASMGQVYEQYFGPGTRLTVT.